This T cell receptor (beta chain) is drawn from a study of OX40 agonist ivuxolimab in advanced cancers. General study findings and limits: The average count of expanded clones was higher among CD8+ T cells than among CD4+.

Germline V gene lookup returns CDR1 SGHTS and CDR2 YDEGEE. The CDR3 is 14 residues long. Trimming shortened V by 4 bases and J by 2 bases, and 10 bases separated the two germline ends. On this clone: Its antigen is unidentified.

The repertoire was sequenced with immunoSEQ multiplex PCR; TCRdb's copy has only in-frame clones and lacks some. The sample holds approximately 70,000 clones; 82% are singletons and the top ten take 5.5% to 8.5%. This specimen was CD4+ or CD8+ T cells sorted from blood, taken in a trial of the OX40 agonist ivuxolimab. V gene TRBV5-8 combines with J gene TRBJ1-5; the D is unclear. This receptor was obtained from an adult with an advanced solid tumor such as melanoma, head and neck, liver or kidney cancer. CDR3 in DNA: TGTGCCAGCAGCCTGGACGTGGGCAATCAGCCCCAGCATTTT. As protein: CASSLDVGNQPQHF.